This entry lists 21 T cell receptor beta chains sequenced from one sample in a study of cytomegalovirus exposure and HLA in healthy donors. The PCR employed 60 Vbeta primers together with 13 Jbeta primers. The table came from immunoSEQ multiplex PCR; TCRdb's copy has only in-frame clones and leaves some out. This table holds approximately 170,000 clones, under 70% found once. Material for sequencing was PBMCs. These receptors originate from a woman between 40 and 50 years old in good health and CMV-seropositive.

This clone was picked up one time. This chain joins TRBV4-3 and TRBJ2-3; TRBD2 matches at 11 bases. The CDR3 spans 18 residues. With V trimmed by 0 bases and J by 0 bases, 5 bases remained unmatched. Germline V gives CDR1 LGHNA, CDR2 YSLEER. CDR3 sequence reads: CASSQDSRTSGSTDTQYF. CDR3 DNA sequence: TGCGCCAGCAGCCAAGATTCCCGGACTAGCGGGAGCACAGATACGCAGTATTTT.

The J gene is TRBJ2-1, the V gene TRBV16; 11 nucleotides match TRBD1. The CDR3 contains 16 residues. The V and J ends lost 4 bases and 6 bases, in that order; junction bases with no gene match: 8. The V gene's germline CDR1 is KGHSY and CDR2 FQNENV. The DNA of the CDR3 is TGTGCCAGCAGCCGTCAGCCGGGACAGGGGGGCAATGAGCAGTTCTTC. This sequence encodes CASSRQPGQGGNEQFF.

The sample holds a few counts of this clone. The V gene is TRBV7-2, the J gene TRBJ1-5, with D tentatively TRBD1 (5 bases). The length of the CDR3 is 13 residues. The V gene lost 5 bases and the J gene lost 5 bases, with 10 bases spanning the gap. CDR1 and CDR2 from the germline V gene are SGHTA and FQGNSA. CDR3: CASSRQRDQPQHF. Written as DNA, the CDR3 is TGTGCCAGCAGCCGACAGCGCGATCAGCCCCAGCATTTT. Complete variable domain (other parts from reference TRBV7-2 and TRBJ1-5): GAGVSQSPSNKVTEKGKDVELRCDPISGHTALYWYRQSLGQGLEFLIYFQGNSAPDKSGLPSDRFSAERTGGSVSTLTIQRTQQEDSAVYLCASSRQRDQPQHFGDGTRLSIL.

CDR3 sequence reads: CASSLAAGGSYEQYF. The CDR3 DNA is TGTGCCAGCAGCTTAGCTGCGGGGGGGTCCTACGAGCAGTACTTC. This sequence joins TRBV7-2 and TRBJ2-7; TRBD2 matches at 9 bases. Germline V gene sequence: CDR1 SGHTA, CDR2 FQGNSA. The trim removed 0 bases at V and 1 base at J, leaving 1 base unmatched. This CDR3 is 15 amino acids long.

This clone was detected only a few times. The rearrangement uses TRBV7-9 and TRBJ2-7, with 10 bases lining up with TRBD1. Trimming cost V 1 base and J 6 bases; bases outside gene matches: 6. Germline V gene lookup returns CDR1 SEHNR and CDR2 FQNEAQ (reference sequence). The CDR3 contains 15 residues. The CDR3 loop is CASSLGMGQGSEQYF. The DNA of the CDR3 is TGTGCCAGCAGCTTAGGAATGGGACAGGGGAGCGAGCAGTACTTC.

The chain recombines TRBV7-8 with TRBJ2-1, with a possible D match to TRBD1 (5 bases). The V and J ends lost 1 base and 5 bases respectively, with 6 bases between them. CDR3 length: 13 residues. Germline-derived CDR1 and CDR2 are SGHVS and FQNEAQ. The CDR3 DNA reads TGTGCCAGCAGCTTAGAGGGGCACAATGAGCAGTTCTTC. As protein: CASSLEGHNEQFF.

The chain has TRBV6-5 and TRBJ2-5; 7 positions agree with TRBD2. V trimming: 8 bases; J trimming: 4 bases; junction bases outside the gene matches: 10. Germline-derived CDR1 and CDR2 are MNHEY and SVGAGI. This CDR3 contains 14 residues. CDR3 nucleotide sequence: TGTGCCAGCGGTAGGGAGAGGGAGGGAGAGACCCAGTACTTC. It codes for CASGREREGETQYF.

The table lists this clone with a few counts. The genes are TRBV5-4 and TRBJ2-3; no clear D gene. From germline, CDR1 is SGHNT and CDR2 YYREEE (reference sequence). There are 13 residues in the CDR3. Deletions cut 1 base from V and 3 bases from J, with 6 bases between. The CDR3 loop is CASSLSMTDTQYF. The DNA of the CDR3 is TGTGCCAGCAGCTTGTCTATGACAGATACGCAGTATTTT.

V usage is TRBV15 and J usage is TRBJ1-3; tentative D call: TRBD1 (6 bases). The V end lost 0 bases, the J end lost 0 bases, and 15 bases lay between the germline ends. This CDR3 region has 18 residues. Germline loops: CDR1 LNHNV, CDR2 YYDKDF (reference sequence). CDR3: CATSRDGQGPSSGNTIYF. Here the CDR3 DNA reads TGTGCCACCAGCAGAGATGGGCAGGGGCCTAGCTCTGGAAACACCATATATTTT. The full variable domain, with the rest looked up from reference TRBV15 and TRBJ1-3, is DAMVIQNPRYQVTQFGKPVTLSCSQTLNHNVMYWYQQKSSQAPKLLFHYYDKDFNNEADTPDNFQSRRPNTSFCFLDIRSPGLGDTAMYLCATSRDGQGPSSGNTIYFGEGSWLTVV.

The rearrangement joins TRBV6-4 to TRBJ1-2; D is possibly TRBD1 (5 bases). This CDR3 contains 13 residues. CDR1 is MRHNA and CDR2 is SNTAGT in the germline V gene. With 7 bases removed from V and 8 bases from J, the gap between germline ends came to 17 bases. The CDR3 nucleotides read TGTGCCAGCACCCGAGGGGACTGGGAGGGCTACACCTTC. Protein: CASTRGDWEGYTF.

The CDR3 region is CASSHRDRGGYTF. The CDR3 bases are TGTGCCAGCAGCCACCGGGACAGGGGTGGCTACACCTTC. The gene calls are TRBV11-2 and TRBJ1-2, with 10 bases that match TRBD1. Germline V gene sequence: CDR1 SGHAT, CDR2 FQNNGV. This CDR3 spans 13 amino acids. Trimming at V came to 5 bases and at J to 7 bases, leaving 4 bases not matched to a gene.

V and J are TRBV11-2 and TRBJ2-7; the D gene is possibly TRBD2 (5 bases). Germline lookup yields CDR1 SGHAT and CDR2 FQNNGV. Trimming pared 4 bases from V and 2 bases from J, leaving 24 bases between. The CDR3 is 18 residues long. CDR3 in DNA: TGTGCCAGCAGCTACATATCCGACCCTCCGGACGGGACCTACGAGCAGTACTTC. Its translation: CASSYISDPPDGTYEQYF.

This chain connects TRBV21-1 to TRBJ1-5; TRBD1 is the table's D call and was not checked against the DNA. TRBV21-1 constitutes a pseudogene. The CDR3 spans 19 residues. This CDR3 reads CASSKQAPRGQGANQPQHF. The CDR3 DNA sequence: TGTGCCAGCAGCAAACAAGCCCCCAGGGGACAGGGGGCCAATCAGCCCCAGCATTTT.

The chain links TRBV6-5 to TRBJ2-3; D gene ambiguous. Germline values: CDR1 MNHEY, CDR2 SVGAGI. The CDR3 spans 13 residues. V lost 0 bases to trimming and J lost 3 bases, with 4 bases between them. Here the CDR3 reads CASSYSHTDTQYF. CDR3 bases: TGTGCCAGCAGTTACTCCCATACAGATACGCAGTATTTT.

The gene calls are TRBV19 and TRBJ1-4, with 8 nucleotides matching TRBD1. V trimming: 3 bases; J trimming: 6 bases; junction bases outside the gene matches: 6. CDR1 LNHDA and CDR2 SQIVND come from the germline V gene (reference sequence). The CDR3 is 15 amino acids. CDR3 nucleotide sequence: TGTGCCAGTAGTATCGGAGGACAGGGCTATGAAAAACTGTTTTTT. It specifies CASSIGGQGYEKLFF.

V gene TRBV27 combines with J gene TRBJ1-1; D is unclear. V lost 5 bases, J lost 10 bases, and 11 bases lay in between. The CDR3 contains 11 residues. From germline, CDR1 is MNHEY and CDR2 SMNVEV (reference sequence). CDR3 region: CASSPLQIAFF. CDR3 DNA: TGTGCCAGCAGTCCCCTCCAGATAGCTTTCTTT.

The J gene is TRBJ2-2, the V gene TRBV13; D is ambiguous. V gave up 2 bases and J gave up 6 bases, with 7 bases separating them. CDR3 length equals 13 residues. Germline lookup yields CDR1 PRHDT and CDR2 FYEKMQ (reference sequence). The DNA of the CDR3 is TGTGCCAGCAGCTTAATCGGTTCCGGGGAGCTGTTTTTT. It yields the protein CASSLIGSGELFF.

Comments on this clone: The identical CDR3 is also encoded by other nucleotide sequences in the sample. The CDR3 DNA sequence: TGCGCCAGCAGCTTGGGACTAGCGGAGACCCAGTACTTC. This codes for CASSLGLAETQYF. The rearrangement uses TRBV5-1 and TRBJ2-5; TRBD2 matches 8 bases. Germline values: CDR1 SGHRS, CDR2 YFSETQ. The CDR3 spans 13 residues. Germline trimming cut 0 bases from V and 5 bases from J; bases unmatched to any gene: 0.

The chain joins TRBV7-2 to TRBJ2-1, with a weak D call TRBD2 (5 bases). The CDR3 sequence is 14 residues long. V gave up 5 bases and J gave up 7 bases, with 15 bases separating them. Germline V gives CDR1 SGHTA, CDR2 FQGNSA. The CDR3 reads CASSASRGLNEQFF. DNA of the CDR3: TGTGCCAGCAGCGCTAGTCGAGGGTTGAATGAGCAGTTCTTC.

V usage is TRBV6-5 and J usage is TRBJ1-1, with no clear D. Trimming cost V 2 bases and J 3 bases, with 13 bases left between them. Per the germline V gene, CDR1 is MNHEY and CDR2 is SVGAGI. This CDR3 spans 15 amino acids. CDR3 sequence (DNA): TGTGCCAGCAGTTACGCACACATACCTTACACTGAAGCTTTCTTT. This sequence encodes CASSYAHIPYTEAFF.

J is TRBJ2-1 and V is TRBV7-8; 12 nucleotides agree with TRBD2. The CDR3 contains 17 residues. The germline CDR1 and CDR2 sequences are SGHVS and FQNEAQ. J was trimmed by 4 bases and V by 5 bases; bases with no gene match: 9. The CDR3 loop is CASSATRTSGEYNEQFF. DNA for the CDR3: TGTGCCAGCAGCGCGACTCGGACTAGCGGGGAGTACAATGAGCAGTTCTTC.